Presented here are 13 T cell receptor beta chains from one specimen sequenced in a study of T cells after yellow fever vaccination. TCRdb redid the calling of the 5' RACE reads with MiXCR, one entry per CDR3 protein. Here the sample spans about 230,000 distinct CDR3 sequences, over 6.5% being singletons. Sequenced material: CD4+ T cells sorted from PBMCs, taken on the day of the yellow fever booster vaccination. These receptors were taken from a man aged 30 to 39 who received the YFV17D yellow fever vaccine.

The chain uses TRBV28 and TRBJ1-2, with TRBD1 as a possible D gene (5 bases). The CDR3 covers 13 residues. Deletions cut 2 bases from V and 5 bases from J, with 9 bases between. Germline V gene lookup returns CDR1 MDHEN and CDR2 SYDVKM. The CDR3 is CASSLTGGYGYTF. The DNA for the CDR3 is TGTGCCAGCAGTTTAACGGGGGGTTATGGCTACACCTTC.

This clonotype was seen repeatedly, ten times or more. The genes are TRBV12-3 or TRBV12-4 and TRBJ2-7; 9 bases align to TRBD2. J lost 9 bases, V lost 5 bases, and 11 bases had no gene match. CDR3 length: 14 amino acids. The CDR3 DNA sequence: TGTGCCAGCAGTACGACTAGCGGAGCCACCGGGCAGTACTTC. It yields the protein CASSTTSGATGQYF.

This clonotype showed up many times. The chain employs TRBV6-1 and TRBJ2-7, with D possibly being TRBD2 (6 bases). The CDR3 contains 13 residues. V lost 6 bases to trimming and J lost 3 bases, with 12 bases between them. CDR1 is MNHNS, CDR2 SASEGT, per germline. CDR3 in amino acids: CASRLAAGYEQYF. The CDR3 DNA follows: TGTGCCAGCAGACTAGCAGCCGGCTACGAGCAGTACTTC.

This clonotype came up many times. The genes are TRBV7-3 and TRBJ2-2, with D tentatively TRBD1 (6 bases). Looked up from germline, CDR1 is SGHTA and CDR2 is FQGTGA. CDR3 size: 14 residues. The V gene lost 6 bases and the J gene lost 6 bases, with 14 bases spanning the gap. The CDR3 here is CASRAMGASGELFF. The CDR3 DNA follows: TGTGCCAGCAGGGCGATGGGGGCCTCCGGGGAGCTGTTTTTT. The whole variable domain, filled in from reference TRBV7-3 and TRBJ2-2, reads GAGVSQTPSNKVTEKGKYVELRCDPISGHTALYWYRQSLGQGPEFLIYFQGTGAADDSGLPNDRFFAVRPEGSVSTLKIQRTERGDSAVYLCASRAMGASGELFFGEGSRLTVL.

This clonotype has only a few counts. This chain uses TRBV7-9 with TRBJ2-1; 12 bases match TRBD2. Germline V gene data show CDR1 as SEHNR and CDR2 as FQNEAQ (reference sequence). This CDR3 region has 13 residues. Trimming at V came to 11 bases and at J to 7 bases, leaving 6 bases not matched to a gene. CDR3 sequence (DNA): TGTGCCGGCACTAGCGGGAGGAAGAATGAGCAGTTCTTC. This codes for CAGTSGRKNEQFF.

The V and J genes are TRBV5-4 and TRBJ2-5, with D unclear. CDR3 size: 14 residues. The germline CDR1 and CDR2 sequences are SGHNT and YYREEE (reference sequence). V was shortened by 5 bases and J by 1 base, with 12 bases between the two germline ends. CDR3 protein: CASSRAVLQETQYF. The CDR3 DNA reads TGTGCCAGCAGTCGGGCGGTGCTCCAAGAGACCCAGTACTTC.

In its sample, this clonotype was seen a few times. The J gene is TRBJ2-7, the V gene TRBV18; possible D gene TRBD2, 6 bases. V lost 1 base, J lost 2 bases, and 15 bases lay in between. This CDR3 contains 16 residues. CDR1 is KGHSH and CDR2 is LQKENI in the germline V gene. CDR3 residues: CASSPLGGKATYEQYF. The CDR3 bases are TGTGCCAGCTCACCACTTGGAGGGAAAGCTACCTACGAGCAGTACTTC. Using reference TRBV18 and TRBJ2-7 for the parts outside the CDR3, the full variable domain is NAGVMQNPRHLVRRRGQEARLRCSPMKGHSHVYWYRQLPEEGLKFMVYLQKENIIDESGMPKERFSAEFPKEGPSILRIQQVVRGDSAAYFCASSPLGGKATYEQYFGPGTRLTVT.

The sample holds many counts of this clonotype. As DNA, the CDR3 is TGTGCCAGCAGCAAGGGTCCCGGGGAGCTGTTTTTT. Its translation: CASSKGPGELFF. The V gene is TRBV12-3 or TRBV12-4, the J gene TRBJ2-2; D gene uncertain. V lost 6 bases, J lost 6 bases, and 8 bases lay in between. The CDR3 totals 12 residues.

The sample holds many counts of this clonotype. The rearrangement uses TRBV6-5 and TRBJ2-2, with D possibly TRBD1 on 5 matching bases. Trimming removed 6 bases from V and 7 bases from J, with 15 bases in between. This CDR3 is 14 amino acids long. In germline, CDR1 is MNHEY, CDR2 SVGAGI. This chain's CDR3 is CASSTSDIFGELFF. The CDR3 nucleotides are TGTGCCAGCAGCACTTCGGACATATTCGGGGAGCTGTTTTTT.

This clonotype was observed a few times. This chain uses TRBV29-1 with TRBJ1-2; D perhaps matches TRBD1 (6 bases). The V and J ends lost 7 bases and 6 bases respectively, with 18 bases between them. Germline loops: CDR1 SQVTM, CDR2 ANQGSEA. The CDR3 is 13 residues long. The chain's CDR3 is CSGDDYPGDGYTF. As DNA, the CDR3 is TGCAGCGGGGACGACTACCCAGGGGATGGCTACACCTTC.

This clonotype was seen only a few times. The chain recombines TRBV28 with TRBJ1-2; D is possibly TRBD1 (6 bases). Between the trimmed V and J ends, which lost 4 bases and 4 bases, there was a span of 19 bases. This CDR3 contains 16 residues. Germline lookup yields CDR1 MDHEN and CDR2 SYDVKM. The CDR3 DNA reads TGTGCCAGCAGTTACCCCCGGGACATGTTCCCCTATGGCTACACCTTC. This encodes CASSYPRDMFPYGYTF.

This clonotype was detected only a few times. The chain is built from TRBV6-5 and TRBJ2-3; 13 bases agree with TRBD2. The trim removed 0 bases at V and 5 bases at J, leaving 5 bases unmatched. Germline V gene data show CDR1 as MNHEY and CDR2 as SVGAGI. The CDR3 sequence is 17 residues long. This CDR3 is CASSYSKLAGGVDTQYF. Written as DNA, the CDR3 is TGTGCCAGCAGTTACTCGAAACTAGCGGGAGGGGTAGATACGCAGTATTTT.

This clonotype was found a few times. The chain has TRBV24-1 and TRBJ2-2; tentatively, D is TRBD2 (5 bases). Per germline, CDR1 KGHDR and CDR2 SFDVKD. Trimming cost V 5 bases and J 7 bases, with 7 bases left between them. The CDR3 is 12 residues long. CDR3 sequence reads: CATSVAGGELFF. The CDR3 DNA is TGTGCCACCAGTGTCGCGGGCGGGGAGCTGTTTTTT.